This is a list of T cell receptor beta chains from one sample in a study of CD8+CD57+ T cells in acquired aplastic anemia. From the reads, TCRdb called clonotypes with MiXCR, one entry per CDR3 protein. The sample contains about 120,000 distinct CDR3 sequences, roughly 55% of which appear only once. Sequencing was carried out using sorted CD4+, CD8+, or CD8+CD57+ T cells (not recorded which) from PBMCs. The receptors were sampled from a human donor with aplastic anemia. Each CDR3 is given with its conserved first and last residue. Each record gives: CDR3 protein, CDR3 DNA, V gene, clone size, J gene, D gene. D genes are given only for firm matches. Clone size, where shown, is once, few, many, or a class for clones that have expanded.

cdr3_aa: CSVDPELYNEQFF
cdr3_nt: TGCAGCGTTGATCCGGAGCTTTACAATGAGCAGTTCTTC
v_call: TRBV29-1
clone_size: many
j_call: TRBJ2-1
d_call: .

cdr3_aa: CSAKDEDRERVQPQHF
cdr3_nt: TGCAGTGCTAAAGACGAAGACAGGGAAAGGGTGCAGCCCCAGCATTTT
v_call: TRBV20-1
clone_size: once
j_call: TRBJ1-5
d_call: TRBD1

cdr3_aa: CASSQPLDRVNTEAFF
cdr3_nt: TGTGCCAGCAGCCAGCCCTTGGACAGGGTGAACACTGAAGCTTTCTTT
v_call: TRBV11-1
clone_size: .
j_call: TRBJ1-1
d_call: TRBD1

cdr3_aa: CASSLDRVEEKLFF
cdr3_nt: TGTGCCAGCAGCTTAGACAGGGTTGAAGAAAAACTGTTTTTT
v_call: TRBV7-9
clone_size: .
j_call: TRBJ1-4
d_call: .

cdr3_aa: CASSLVGTRVGANVLTF
cdr3_nt: TGTGCCAGCAGCTTGGTGGGGACGAGGGTCGGGGCCAACGTCCTGACTTTC
v_call: TRBV11-2
clone_size: .
j_call: TRBJ2-6
d_call: .

cdr3_aa: CASSEEVWATGELFF
cdr3_nt: TGTGCCAGCAGTGAAGAAGTCTGGGCTACCGGGGAGCTGTTTTTT
v_call: TRBV25-1
clone_size: .
j_call: TRBJ2-2
d_call: .

cdr3_aa: CASSWDGDWKADTQYF
cdr3_nt: TGTGCCAGCAGTTGGGACGGCGATTGGAAGGCAGATACGCAGTATTTT
v_call: TRBV10-3
clone_size: .
j_call: TRBJ2-3
d_call: .

cdr3_aa: CASSLTGSRGYTF
cdr3_nt: TGTGCCAGCAGCTTAACAGGGTCTCGGGGCTACACCTTC
v_call: TRBV28
clone_size: many
j_call: TRBJ1-2
d_call: .

cdr3_aa: CSVEDRIGHEQYF
cdr3_nt: TGCAGCGTTGAGGACAGAATTGGCCACGAGCAGTACTTC
v_call: TRBV29-1
clone_size: .
j_call: TRBJ2-7
d_call: .

cdr3_aa: CASEADYEQYF
cdr3_nt: TGTGCCAGCGAGGCAGACTACGAGCAGTACTTC
v_call: TRBV9
clone_size: .
j_call: TRBJ2-7
d_call: .

cdr3_aa: CSARDPQGHSPLHF
cdr3_nt: TGCAGTGCTAGAGACCCTCAGGGACATTCACCCCTCCACTTT
v_call: TRBV20-1
clone_size: few
j_call: TRBJ1-6
d_call: .

cdr3_aa: CASSQLTQGGTDTQYF
cdr3_nt: TGTGCCAGCAGCCAACTAACCCAGGGAGGCACAGATACGCAGTATTTT
v_call: TRBV5-6
clone_size: .
j_call: TRBJ2-3
d_call: .

cdr3_aa: CATSSLGTGGAYEQYF
cdr3_nt: TGTGCCACCAGCAGCCTTGGGACAGGGGGTGCCTACGAGCAGTACTTC
v_call: TRBV15
clone_size: .
j_call: TRBJ2-7
d_call: TRBD1

cdr3_aa: CATSTGQGYNQPQHF
cdr3_nt: TGTGCCACCAGTACTGGACAGGGTTACAATCAGCCCCAGCATTTT
v_call: TRBV15
clone_size: .
j_call: TRBJ1-5
d_call: TRBD1

cdr3_aa: CASSVAGGEWTGELFF
cdr3_nt: TGTGCCAGCAGCGTAGCCGGGGGGGAATGGACCGGGGAGCTGTTTTTT
v_call: TRBV9
clone_size: many
j_call: TRBJ2-2
d_call: TRBD2

cdr3_aa: CATSRGTGGIAFF
cdr3_nt: TGTGCCACCAGCAGAGGTACAGGGGGTATTGCTTTCTTT
v_call: TRBV15
clone_size: .
j_call: TRBJ1-1
d_call: TRBD1

cdr3_aa: CSGRVGQVNQPQHF
cdr3_nt: TGCAGTGGACGGGTGGGACAGGTTAATCAGCCCCAGCATTTT
v_call: TRBV20-1
clone_size: .
j_call: TRBJ1-5
d_call: TRBD1

cdr3_aa: CASSLLGRQETQYF
cdr3_nt: TGTGCCAGCAGTTTACTGGGCCGCCAAGAGACCCAGTACTTC
v_call: TRBV27
clone_size: few
j_call: TRBJ2-5
d_call: .

cdr3_aa: CATSGGSEGTQYF
cdr3_nt: TGTGCCACCAGTGGAGGTAGCGAAGGGACCCAGTACTTC
v_call: TRBV24-1
clone_size: medium-sized
j_call: TRBJ2-5
d_call: .

cdr3_aa: CASSDRKLLDGYTF
cdr3_nt: TGTGCCAGCAGTGATAGGAAGTTATTAGATGGCTACACCTTC
v_call: TRBV2
clone_size: .
j_call: TRBJ1-2
d_call: .

cdr3_aa: CASRHPQQAGIPHEQYF
cdr3_nt: TGTGCCAGCAGGCACCCTCAACAGGCAGGTATCCCCCACGAGCAGTACTTC
v_call: TRBV28
clone_size: .
j_call: TRBJ2-7
d_call: .

cdr3_aa: CSVQVLGGYGYTF
cdr3_nt: TGCAGCGTTCAGGTGTTAGGGGGCTATGGCTACACCTTC
v_call: TRBV29-1
clone_size: .
j_call: TRBJ1-2
d_call: .

cdr3_aa: CASSGSKGEQYF
cdr3_nt: TGTGCCAGCAGTGGGTCCAAGGGAGAGCAGTACTTC
v_call: TRBV2
clone_size: .
j_call: TRBJ2-7
d_call: .

cdr3_aa: CASSLVQGATNEQYF
cdr3_nt: TGTGCCAGCAGCTTGGTGCAGGGCGCAACTAACGAGCAGTACTTC
v_call: TRBV5-6
clone_size: .
j_call: TRBJ2-7
d_call: .

cdr3_aa: CASSPGEGLMNTEAFF
cdr3_nt: TGTGCCAGCAGTCCCGGTGAGGGATTAATGAACACTGAAGCTTTCTTT
v_call: TRBV25-1
clone_size: .
j_call: TRBJ1-1
d_call: .

cdr3_aa: CASSSPGTTKVGEFF
cdr3_nt: TGTGCCAGCAGCTCCCCCGGGACCACCAAGGTGGGGGAGTTCTTC
v_call: TRBV7-2
clone_size: .
j_call: TRBJ2-1
d_call: .

cdr3_aa: CASSFGTGAGQPQHF
cdr3_nt: .
v_call: TRBV7-6
clone_size: .
j_call: TRBJ1-5
d_call: .

cdr3_aa: CASKKGTDSGNTIYF
cdr3_nt: TGTGCCAGTAAGAAGGGAACCGACTCTGGAAACACCATATATTTT
v_call: TRBV19
clone_size: few
j_call: TRBJ1-3
d_call: .

cdr3_aa: CASSHKSYEATYEQYF
cdr3_nt: TGTGCCAGCAGCCACAAGAGCTATGAAGCAACCTACGAGCAGTACTTC
v_call: TRBV7-9
clone_size: many
j_call: TRBJ2-7
d_call: .

cdr3_aa: CASSRSQNQPQHF
cdr3_nt: TGTGCCAGCAGTCGAAGCCAGAATCAGCCCCAGCATTTT
v_call: TRBV2
clone_size: few
j_call: TRBJ1-5
d_call: .

cdr3_aa: CSAKTASNYGYTF
cdr3_nt: TGCAGTGCTAAAACAGCCTCTAACTATGGCTACACCTTC
v_call: TRBV20-1
clone_size: .
j_call: TRBJ1-2
d_call: .

cdr3_aa: CAASRGRELFF
cdr3_nt: TGTGCCGCGAGCAGGGGGCGGGAGCTGTTTTTT
v_call: TRBV24-1
clone_size: .
j_call: TRBJ2-2
d_call: TRBD1

cdr3_aa: CSARGLAGTSSYNEQFF
cdr3_nt: TGCAGTGCAAGAGGACTAGCGGGTACCAGCTCCTACAATGAGCAGTTCTTC
v_call: TRBV20-1
clone_size: .
j_call: TRBJ2-1
d_call: TRBD2

cdr3_aa: CASSLASDQPQHF
cdr3_nt: TGTGCCAGCAGCTTGGCATCCGATCAGCCCCAGCATTTT
v_call: TRBV5-6
clone_size: many
j_call: TRBJ1-5
d_call: .

cdr3_aa: CATSGAGSREAFF
cdr3_nt: TGTGCCACCAGTGGGGCAGGGAGCCGTGAAGCTTTCTTT
v_call: TRBV24-1
clone_size: .
j_call: TRBJ1-1
d_call: .

cdr3_aa: CATSRGRGGYEQYF
cdr3_nt: TGTGCCACCAGTCGGGGCAGGGGGGGCTACGAGCAGTACTTC
v_call: TRBV24-1
clone_size: .
j_call: TRBJ2-7
d_call: .

cdr3_aa: CASSLSADLWGSDTQYF
cdr3_nt: TGTGCCAGCAGTTTATCCGCGGATCTCTGGGGGTCAGATACGCAGTATTTT
v_call: TRBV6-7
clone_size: .
j_call: TRBJ2-3
d_call: .

cdr3_aa: CASSSEGGSYEQYF
cdr3_nt: TGTGCCAGCAGCTCTGAAGGTGGAAGCTACGAGCAGTACTTC
v_call: TRBV11-3
clone_size: many
j_call: TRBJ2-7
d_call: .

cdr3_aa: CASSVGMGMAAFF
cdr3_nt: TGTGCCAGCAGCGTAGGTATGGGAATGGCAGCTTTCTTT
v_call: TRBV9
clone_size: .
j_call: TRBJ1-1
d_call: .

cdr3_aa: CSARYAGHGYNEQFF
cdr3_nt: TGCAGTGCTAGATATGCGGGACACGGGTACAATGAGCAGTTCTTC
v_call: TRBV20-1
clone_size: .
j_call: TRBJ2-1
d_call: .

cdr3_aa: CASSPPQGSEAFF
cdr3_nt: TGTGCCAGCAGTCCCCCTCAGGGGTCTGAAGCTTTCTTT
v_call: TRBV28
clone_size: .
j_call: TRBJ1-1
d_call: .

cdr3_aa: CATSADTGTVEETQYF
cdr3_nt: TGTGCCACCAGCGCAGATACCGGGACAGTAGAAGAGACCCAGTACTTC
v_call: TRBV15
clone_size: .
j_call: TRBJ2-5
d_call: TRBD1

cdr3_aa: CASSPTRDASYEQYF
cdr3_nt: TGTGCCAGCAGTCCGACAAGGGACGCATCCTACGAGCAGTACTTC
v_call: TRBV12-3/TRBV12-4
clone_size: many
j_call: TRBJ2-7
d_call: .

cdr3_aa: CATSERRWPDTQYF
cdr3_nt: TGTGCCACCAGTGAACGACGTTGGCCAGATACGCAGTATTTT
v_call: TRBV24-1
clone_size: .
j_call: TRBJ2-3
d_call: .